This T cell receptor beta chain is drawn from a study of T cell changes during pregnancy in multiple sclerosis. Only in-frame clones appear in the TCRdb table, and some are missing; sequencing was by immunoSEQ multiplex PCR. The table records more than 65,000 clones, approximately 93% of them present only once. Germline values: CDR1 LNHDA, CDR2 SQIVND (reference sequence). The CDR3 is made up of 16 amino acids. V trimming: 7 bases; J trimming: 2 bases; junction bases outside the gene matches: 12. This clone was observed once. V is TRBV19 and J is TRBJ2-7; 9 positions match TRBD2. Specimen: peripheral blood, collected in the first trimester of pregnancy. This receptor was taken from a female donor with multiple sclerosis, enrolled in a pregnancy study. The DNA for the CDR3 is TGTGCCAGTAAGTCAGAAAGCGGGAGGCCCACCTACGAGCAGTACTTC. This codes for CASKSESGRPTYEQYF.